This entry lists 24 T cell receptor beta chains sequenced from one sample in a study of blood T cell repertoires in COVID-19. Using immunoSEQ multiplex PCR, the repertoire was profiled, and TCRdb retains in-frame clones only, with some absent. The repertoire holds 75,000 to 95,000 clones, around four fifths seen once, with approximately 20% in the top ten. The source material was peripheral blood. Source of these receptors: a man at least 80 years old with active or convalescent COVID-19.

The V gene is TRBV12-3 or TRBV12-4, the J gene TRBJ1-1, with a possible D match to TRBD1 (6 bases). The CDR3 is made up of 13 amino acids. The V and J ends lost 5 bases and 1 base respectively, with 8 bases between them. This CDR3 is CASSVRGNTEAFF. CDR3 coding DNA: TGTGCCAGCAGTGTCAGGGGGAACACTGAAGCTTTCTTT.

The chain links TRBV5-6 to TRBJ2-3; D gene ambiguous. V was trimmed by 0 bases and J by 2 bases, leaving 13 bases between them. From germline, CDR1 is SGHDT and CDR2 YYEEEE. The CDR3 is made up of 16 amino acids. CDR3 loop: CASSLAGASITDTQYF. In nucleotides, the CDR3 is TGTGCCAGCAGCTTGGCCGGAGCCAGTATCACAGATACGCAGTATTTT.

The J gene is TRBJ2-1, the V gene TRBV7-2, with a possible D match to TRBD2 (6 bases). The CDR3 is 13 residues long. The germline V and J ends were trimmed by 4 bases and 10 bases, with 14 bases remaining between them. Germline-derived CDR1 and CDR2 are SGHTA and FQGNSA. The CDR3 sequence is CASSSTGVKEQFF. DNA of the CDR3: TGTGCCAGCAGCTCAACGGGAGTTAAGGAGCAGTTCTTC.

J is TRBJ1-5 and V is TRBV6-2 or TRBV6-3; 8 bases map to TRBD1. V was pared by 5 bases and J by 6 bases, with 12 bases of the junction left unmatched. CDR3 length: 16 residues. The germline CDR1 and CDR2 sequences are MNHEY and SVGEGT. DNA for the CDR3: TGTGCCAGCAGTCCCCCATTAGGCAGGGGGCTTCAGCCCCAGCATTTT. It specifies CASSPPLGRGLQPQHF.

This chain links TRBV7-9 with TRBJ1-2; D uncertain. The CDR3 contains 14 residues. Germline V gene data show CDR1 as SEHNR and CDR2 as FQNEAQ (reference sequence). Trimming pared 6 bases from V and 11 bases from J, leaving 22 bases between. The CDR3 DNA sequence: TGTGCCAGCAGTTTACTGACGGTCCTGGCGGGGTACACCTTC. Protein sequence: CASSLLTVLAGYTF.

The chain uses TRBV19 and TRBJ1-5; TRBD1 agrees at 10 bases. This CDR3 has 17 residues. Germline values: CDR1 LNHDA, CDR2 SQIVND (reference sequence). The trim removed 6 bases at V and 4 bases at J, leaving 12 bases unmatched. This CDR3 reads CASSNPGQGSRNQPQHF. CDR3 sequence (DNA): TGTGCCAGTAGCAACCCGGGACAGGGGAGCAGGAATCAGCCCCAGCATTTT.

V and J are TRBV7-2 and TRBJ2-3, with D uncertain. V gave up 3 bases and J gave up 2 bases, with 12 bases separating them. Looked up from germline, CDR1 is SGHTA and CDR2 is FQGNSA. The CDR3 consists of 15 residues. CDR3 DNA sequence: TGTGCCAGCAGCTTGGCCTGGGCGATCACAGATACGCAGTATTTT. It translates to CASSLAWAITDTQYF.

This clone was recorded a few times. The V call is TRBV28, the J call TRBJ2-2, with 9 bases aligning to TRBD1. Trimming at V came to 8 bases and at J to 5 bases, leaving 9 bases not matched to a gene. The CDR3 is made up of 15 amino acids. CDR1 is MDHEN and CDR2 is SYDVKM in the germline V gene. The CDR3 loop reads CASSGTGRGTGELFF. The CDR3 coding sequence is TGTGCCAGCTCCGGGACAGGGAGAGGGACCGGGGAGCTGTTTTTT.

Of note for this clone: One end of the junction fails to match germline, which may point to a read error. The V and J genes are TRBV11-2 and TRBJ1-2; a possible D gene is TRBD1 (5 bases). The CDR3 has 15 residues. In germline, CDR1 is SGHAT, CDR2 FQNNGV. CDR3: CASSLYPPPTGVVAF. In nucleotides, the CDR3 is TGTGCCAGCAGCTTATATCCCCCACCCACGGGGGTAGTGGCCTTC.

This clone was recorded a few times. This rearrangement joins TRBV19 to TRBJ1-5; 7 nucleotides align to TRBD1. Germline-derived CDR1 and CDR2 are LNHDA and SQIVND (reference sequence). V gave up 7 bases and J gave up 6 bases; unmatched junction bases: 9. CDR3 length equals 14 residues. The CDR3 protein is CASTAATGLQPQHF. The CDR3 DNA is TGTGCCAGTACCGCGGCGACAGGGCTTCAGCCCCAGCATTTT.

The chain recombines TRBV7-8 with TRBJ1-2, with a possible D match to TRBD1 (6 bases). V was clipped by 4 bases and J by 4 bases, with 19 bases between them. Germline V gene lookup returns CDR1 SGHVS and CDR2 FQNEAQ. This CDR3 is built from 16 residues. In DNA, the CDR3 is TGTGCCAGCAGCTCTCACAGGGTGGAAGCCCCCTATGGCTACACCTTC. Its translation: CASSSHRVEAPYGYTF.

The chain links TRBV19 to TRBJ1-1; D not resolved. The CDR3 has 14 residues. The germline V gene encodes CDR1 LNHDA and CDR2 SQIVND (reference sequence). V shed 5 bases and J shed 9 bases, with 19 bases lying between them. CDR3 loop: CASSAIRRFPQAFF. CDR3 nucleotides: TGTGCCAGTAGTGCAATCCGCAGGTTCCCTCAAGCTTTCTTT.

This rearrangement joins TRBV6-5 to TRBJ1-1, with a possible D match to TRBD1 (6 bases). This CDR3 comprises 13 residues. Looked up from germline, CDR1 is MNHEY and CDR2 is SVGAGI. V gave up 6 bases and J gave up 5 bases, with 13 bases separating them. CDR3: CASRTNRETEAFF. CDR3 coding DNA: TGTGCCAGCAGAACAAACAGGGAAACTGAAGCTTTCTTT.

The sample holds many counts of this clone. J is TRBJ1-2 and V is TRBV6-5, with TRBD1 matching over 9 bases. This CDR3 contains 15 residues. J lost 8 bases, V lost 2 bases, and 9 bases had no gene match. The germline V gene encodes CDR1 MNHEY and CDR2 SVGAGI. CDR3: CASSYLGQGIGGYTF. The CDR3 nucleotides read TGTGCCAGCAGTTACCTTGGACAGGGGATAGGCGGCTACACCTTC.

The CDR3 is CASSERREETQYF. CDR3 bases: TGTGCCAGCAGCGAACGCCGCGAGGAGACCCAGTACTTC. The chain carries TRBV2 and TRBJ2-5, with D uncertain. Trimming removed 6 bases at V and 5 bases at J, with 13 bases between. Germline V gives CDR1 SNHLY, CDR2 FYNNEI. This CDR3 region has 13 residues. Full variable domain (remainder filled in from reference TRBV2 and TRBJ2-5): EPEVTQTPSHQVTQMGQEVILRCVPISNHLYFYWYRQILGQKVEFLVSFYNNEISEKSEIFDDQFSVERPDGSNFTLKIRSTKLEDSAMYFCASSERREETQYFGPGTRLLVL.

DNA for the CDR3: TGCGCCAGCAGTGACGCCGCGGCTAATGAAAAACTGTTTTTT. It codes for CASSDAAANEKLFF. J is TRBJ1-4 and V is TRBV10-2; D not certain. The CDR3 has 14 residues. Germline assignment: CDR1 WSHSY and CDR2 SAAADI. Trimming removed 3 bases at V and 3 bases at J, with 8 bases between.

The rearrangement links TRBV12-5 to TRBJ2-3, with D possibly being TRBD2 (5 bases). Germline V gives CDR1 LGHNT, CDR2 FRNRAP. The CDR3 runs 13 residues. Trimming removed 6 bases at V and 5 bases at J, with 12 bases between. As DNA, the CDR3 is TGTGCTAGTGGATCGACCGGAGGAGATACGCAGTATTTT. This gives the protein CASGSTGGDTQYF.

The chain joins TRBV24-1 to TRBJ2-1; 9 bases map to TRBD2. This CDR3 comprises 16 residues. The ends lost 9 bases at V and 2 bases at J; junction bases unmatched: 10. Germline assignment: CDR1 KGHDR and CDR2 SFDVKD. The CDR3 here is CATGPSGMMTYNEQFF. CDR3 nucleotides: TGTGCCACCGGACCTAGCGGGATGATGACCTACAATGAGCAGTTCTTC.

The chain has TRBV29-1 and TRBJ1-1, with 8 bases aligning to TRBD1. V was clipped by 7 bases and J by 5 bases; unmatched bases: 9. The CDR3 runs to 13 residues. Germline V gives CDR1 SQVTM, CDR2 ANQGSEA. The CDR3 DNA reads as TGCAGCGGCCTTACGGACAGGGAAACTGAAGCTTTCTTT. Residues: CSGLTDRETEAFF.

The DNA of the CDR3 is TGCGCCAGCAGCCAAAACAGGGATGGAAGCTATGGCTACACCTTC. Its translation is CASSQNRDGSYGYTF. The V call is TRBV4-1, the J call TRBJ1-2; D perhaps matches TRBD1 (6 bases). The CDR3 totals 15 residues. The germline gives CDR1 MGHRA, CDR2 YSYEKL. Deletions cut 2 bases from V and 4 bases from J, with 14 bases between.

CDR3 loop: CASSFVGGGMSGTQYF. The CDR3 DNA reads TGTGCCAGCAGCTTTGTGGGCGGGGGGATGTCGGGGACCCAGTACTTC. The chain has TRBV13 and TRBJ2-5, with TRBD2 identical over 8 bases. The CDR3 extends over 16 amino acids. The germline gives CDR1 PRHDT, CDR2 FYEKMQ (reference sequence). V dropped 3 bases and J dropped 7; count of bases not matched to a gene: 13.

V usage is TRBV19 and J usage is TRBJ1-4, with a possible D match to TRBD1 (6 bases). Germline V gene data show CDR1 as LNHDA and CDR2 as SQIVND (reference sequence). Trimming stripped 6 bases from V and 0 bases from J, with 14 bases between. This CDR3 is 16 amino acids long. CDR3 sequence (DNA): TGTGCCAGTAGACCGGGACACGCCTCAACTAATGAAAAACTGTTTTTT. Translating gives CASRPGHASTNEKLFF.

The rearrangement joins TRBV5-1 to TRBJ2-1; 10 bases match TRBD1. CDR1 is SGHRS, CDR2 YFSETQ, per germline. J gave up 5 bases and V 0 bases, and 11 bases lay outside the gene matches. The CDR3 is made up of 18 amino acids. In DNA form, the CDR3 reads TGCGCCAGCAGCTTGGCCGGGCGGGGGGACAGGGGCAACAATGAGCAGTTCTTC. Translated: CASSLAGRGDRGNNEQFF. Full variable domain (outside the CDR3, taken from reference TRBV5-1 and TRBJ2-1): KAGVTQTPRYLIKTRGQQVTLSCSPISGHRSVSWYQQTPGQGLQFLFEYFSETQRNKGNFPGRFSGRQFSNSRSEMNVSTLELGDSALYLCASSLAGRGDRGNNEQFFGPGTRLTVL.

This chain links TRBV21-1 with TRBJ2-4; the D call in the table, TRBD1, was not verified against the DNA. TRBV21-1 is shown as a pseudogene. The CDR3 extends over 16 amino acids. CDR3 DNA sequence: TGTGCCAGCAGCAAAGCCGAGAAGCGGACAGAAAACATTCAGTACTTC. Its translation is CASSKAEKRTENIQYF.